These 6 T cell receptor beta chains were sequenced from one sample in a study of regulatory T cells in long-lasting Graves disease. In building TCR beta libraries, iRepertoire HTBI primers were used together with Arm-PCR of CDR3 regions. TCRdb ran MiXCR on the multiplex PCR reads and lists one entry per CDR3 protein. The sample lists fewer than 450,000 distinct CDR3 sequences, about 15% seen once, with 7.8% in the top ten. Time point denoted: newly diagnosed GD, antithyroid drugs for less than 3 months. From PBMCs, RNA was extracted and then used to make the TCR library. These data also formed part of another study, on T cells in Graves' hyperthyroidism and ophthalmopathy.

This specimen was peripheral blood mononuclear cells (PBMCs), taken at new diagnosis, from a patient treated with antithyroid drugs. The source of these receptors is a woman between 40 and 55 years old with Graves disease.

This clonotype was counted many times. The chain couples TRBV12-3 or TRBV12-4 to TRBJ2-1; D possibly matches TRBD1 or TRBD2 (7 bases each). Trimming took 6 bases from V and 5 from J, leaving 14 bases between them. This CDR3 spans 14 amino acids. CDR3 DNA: TGTGCCAGCAGGGAGCAGGGGGGGAACAATGAGCAGTTCTTC. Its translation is CASREQGGNNEQFF.

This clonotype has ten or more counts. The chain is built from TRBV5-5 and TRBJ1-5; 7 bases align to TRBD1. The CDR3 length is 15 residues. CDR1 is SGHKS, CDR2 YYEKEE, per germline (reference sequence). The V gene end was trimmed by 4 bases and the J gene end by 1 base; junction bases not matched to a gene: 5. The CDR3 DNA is TGTGCCAGCAGCGCAGGGGGTTGGAGCAATCAGCCCCAGCATTTT. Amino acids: CASSAGGWSNQPQHF.

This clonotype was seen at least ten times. CDR3 bases: TGTGCCAGCAGTTTGTTCACGAACACCGGGGAGCTGTTTTTT. Translated, it gives CASSLFTNTGELFF. The V gene is TRBV11-3, the J gene TRBJ2-2, with D hard to call. The CDR3 totals 14 residues. The germline CDR1 and CDR2 sequences are SGHNT and YENEEA. Trimming removed 6 bases from V and 0 bases from J, with 8 bases in between.

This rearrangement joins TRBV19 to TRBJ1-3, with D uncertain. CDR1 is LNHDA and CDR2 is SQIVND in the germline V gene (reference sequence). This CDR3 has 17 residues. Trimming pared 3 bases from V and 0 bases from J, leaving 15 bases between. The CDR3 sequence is CASSIRSSLSSGNTIYF. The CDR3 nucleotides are TGTGCCAGTAGTATTCGGTCGTCGTTAAGCTCTGGAAACACCATATATTTT.

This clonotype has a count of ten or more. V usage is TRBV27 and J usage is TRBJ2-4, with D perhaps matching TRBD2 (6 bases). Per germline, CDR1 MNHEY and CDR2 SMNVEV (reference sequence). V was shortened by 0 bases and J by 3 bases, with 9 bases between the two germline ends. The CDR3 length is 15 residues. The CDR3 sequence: CASSLSWGGKNIQYF. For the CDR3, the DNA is TGTGCCAGCAGTTTATCATGGGGAGGCAAAAACATTCAGTACTTC.

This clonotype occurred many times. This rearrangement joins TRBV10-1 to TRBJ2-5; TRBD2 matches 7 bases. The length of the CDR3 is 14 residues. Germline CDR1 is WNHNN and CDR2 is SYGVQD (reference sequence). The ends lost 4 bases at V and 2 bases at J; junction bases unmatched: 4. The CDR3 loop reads CASSVGGLQETQYF. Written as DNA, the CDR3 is TGCGCCAGCAGTGTTGGGGGACTACAAGAGACCCAGTACTTC.